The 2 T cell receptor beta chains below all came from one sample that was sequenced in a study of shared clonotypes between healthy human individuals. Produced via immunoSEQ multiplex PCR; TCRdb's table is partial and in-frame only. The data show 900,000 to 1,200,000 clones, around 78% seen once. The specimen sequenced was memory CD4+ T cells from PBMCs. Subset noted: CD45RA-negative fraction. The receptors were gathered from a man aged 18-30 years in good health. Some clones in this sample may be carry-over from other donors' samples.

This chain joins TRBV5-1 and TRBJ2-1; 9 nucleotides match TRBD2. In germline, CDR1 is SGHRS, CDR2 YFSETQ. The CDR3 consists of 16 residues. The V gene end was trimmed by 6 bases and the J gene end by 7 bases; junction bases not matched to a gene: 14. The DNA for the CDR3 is TGCGCCAGCACGGGAATAGCGGGAGTCACGGGGAATGAGCAGTTCTTC. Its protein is CASTGIAGVTGNEQFF.

The CDR3 reads CAWQPGFSGNTIYF. CDR3 sequence (DNA): TGTGCCTGGCAACCTGGGTTCTCTGGAAACACCATATATTTT. V is TRBV30 and J is TRBJ1-3, with D unclear. V dropped 5 bases and J dropped 0 bases, with 11 bases sitting between them. This CDR3 spans 14 amino acids. Germline V gene lookup returns CDR1 GTSNPN and CDR2 SVGIG (reference sequence). Filled out from reference TRBV30 and TRBJ1-3, the complete variable domain reads SQTIHQWPATLVQPVGSPLSLECTVEGTSNPNLYWYRQAAGRGLQLLFYSVGIGQISSEVPQNLSASRPQDRQFILSSKKLLLSDSGFYLCAWQPGFSGNTIYFGEGSWLTVV.